This T cell receptor (beta chain) was sequenced in a study of PD-1 blockade in classical Hodgkin lymphoma. In the study overall: Patients had nivolumab dosed at 3 mg/kg, delivered intravenously every 2 weeks.

Here immunoSEQ multiplex PCR was the method, and the copy in TCRdb shows in-frame clones only, minus some. The sample lists about 72,000 clones; about 93% were seen once. The study's findings and limits: Patients who responded completely had about the same baseline diversity as newly diagnosed patients. The origin of the repertoire differences remains undefined, with disease activity or prior therapy as possible causes. At C4D1, TCR diversity had climbed significantly for CD4+ cells, though not for CD8+ cells.

Turning to this clone: Its antigen remains unknown.

CDR3 length: 15 amino acids. Germline V gene sequence: CDR1 SEHNR, CDR2 FQNEAQ (reference sequence). The J segment lost 2 bases and the V segment lost 2 bases, leaving 3 bases of the junction unmatched. After autologous stem cell transplantation all patients relapsed, and prior brentuximab vedotin exposure differed between cohorts. This sample comprised peripheral blood mononuclear cells (PBMCs), obtained at baseline. This clonotype was sampled from a human donor with classical Hodgkin lymphoma. J is TRBJ2-1 and V is TRBV7-9, with TRBD2 identical over 7 bases. CDR3 region: CASSLQAGPYNEQFF. Written as DNA, the CDR3 is TGTGCCAGCAGCTTACAAGCGGGACCCTACAATGAGCAGTTCTTC.